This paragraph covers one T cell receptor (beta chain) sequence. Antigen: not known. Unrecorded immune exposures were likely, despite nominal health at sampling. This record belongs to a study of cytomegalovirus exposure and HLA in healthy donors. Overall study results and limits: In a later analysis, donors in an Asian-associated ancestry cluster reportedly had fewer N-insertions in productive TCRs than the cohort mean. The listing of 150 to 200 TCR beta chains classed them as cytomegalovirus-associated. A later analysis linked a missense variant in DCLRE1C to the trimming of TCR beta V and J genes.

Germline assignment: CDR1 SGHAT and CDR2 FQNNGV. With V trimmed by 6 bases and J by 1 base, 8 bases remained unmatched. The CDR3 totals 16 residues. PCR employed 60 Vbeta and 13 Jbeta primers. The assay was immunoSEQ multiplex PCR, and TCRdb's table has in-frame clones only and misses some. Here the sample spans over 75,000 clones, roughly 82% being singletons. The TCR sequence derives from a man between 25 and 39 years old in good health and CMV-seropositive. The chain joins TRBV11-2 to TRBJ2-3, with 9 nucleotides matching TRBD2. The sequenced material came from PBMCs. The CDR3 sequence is CASSWTSAKGTDTQYF. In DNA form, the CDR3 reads TGTGCCAGCAGTTGGACTAGCGCCAAGGGCACAGATACGCAGTATTTT.